This T cell receptor (beta chain) was profiled in a study of read filtering for tumor transcriptome and immune sequencing (dated by TCRdb to the early 2020s). With respect to the entire study: The cohort was composed of roughly 18 male and 14 female patients, with a mean age of roughly 61 years and an age range of about 45 to 90. By revised international staging, about 8 patients were R-ISS I, roughly 17 were R-ISS II and 6 or 7 were R-ISS III. Using the same bone marrow samples, the study compared TCR repertoires obtained by targeted immune repertoire sequencing with those obtained by bulk whole-transcriptome sequencing. Whole-transcriptome libraries were prepared with the TruSeq RNA Access Library Prep Kit after DNase treatment. One main goal was a read-filtering strategy for immune repertoire data, in particular deciding whether clonotypes backed by only one read should be removed. TCR-region mapped reads per sample ranged from about 3.5 to 10.27 million with IR-seq versus only about 85 to 1,300 with RNA-seq. The paper's findings and limits, for the study overall: Single-read clonotypes made up about four fifths of clonotypes but about 3.2% of total reads in IR-seq, and 74.6% of clonotypes and 44.6% of reads in RNA-seq. Compared with RNA-seq, IR-seq captured clonotypes at much greater depth and more reliably, and a smaller IR-seq throughput was enough to identify most of the shared clonotypes. When single-read clonotypes were removed, the proportions of shared clonotypes in IR-seq and RNA-seq correlated more strongly. Rather than purified T cells, the sorted CD138-negative fraction was a mixed bone marrow immune population.

CDR1 SGHVS and CDR2 FQNEAQ were looked up in the germline V gene. The CDR3 holds 14 amino acids from the cysteine to the phenylalanine. CDR3 DNA only is kept here, 42 bases in frame from base 1. TCR libraries were built from about 400 ng RNA with the Immunoverse kit, using molecular barcoded adaptors covering alpha/delta and beta/gamma chains. The same RNA used for transcriptome sequencing was used for TCR library preparation. TCR libraries were sequenced on an Illumina HiSeq 4000 with 2 x 150 cycles. The paper's processing steps were these. TCR reads were aligned to human V, D, J and C references and assembled into CDR3 clonotypes with MiXCR, including quality filtering and error correction. Clonotype counts and gene usage diversity were analyzed with the tcR package in R. Raw mapping reads were checked after the RNA-seq reads had been mapped by STAR aligner version 2.5.3a onto the human GRCh37 genome. IR-seq fastq files were randomly downsampled with Seqtk 1.3 to test the effect of sequencing depth on detected clonotypes. Using fastp at Q25 and MiXCR, TCRdb reprocessed the public reads and kept productive beta chains. Each record represents a unique CDR3 protein, reported with the most common genes and DNA among its rows. TCRdb assigned the V and J calls; the authors' analysis was not used. For this sample there are roughly 61,000 distinct CDR3 sequences; around an eighth appear just once. The top ten constitute 16% of the sample.

This clonotype has a count of ten or more. There is no known antigen for this receptor. The junction and the germline gene differ at one end; a read error may be behind it. Bone marrow was sampled from every patient at the time of active disease. Bone marrow mononuclear cells were isolated by Ficoll-Hypaque density gradient centrifugation. CD138-negative cells were obtained by negative selection after labeling with CD138 magnetic microbeads on a MACS separator, removing myeloma plasma cells. Flow cytometry on an Attune NxT with CD138 antibodies was used to check the purity of the isolated cells. TRIzol reagent was used to extract total RNA, and a NanoDrop spectrophotometer was used to quantify the extracted RNA. For each patient, the CD138-negative bone marrow sample underwent paired RNA-seq and IR-seq.

The receptor comes from a donor at least 40 years old with multiple myeloma. The material sequenced was a population of CD138-negative cells sorted from bone marrow. What this sample's cell subset or site label stands for: bone marrow mononuclear cells depleted of CD138+ plasma/myeloma cells by negative magnetic selection. The chain couples TRBV7-8 to TRBJ2-1; TRBD2 is perhaps the D gene, given 6 matching bases. At the DNA level, the sequence is TGTGCCAGCAGCTTGGAGGGTTCCTACGATGAGCAGTTCTTC. It is translated as CASSLEGSYDEQFF.